The clone carrying this T cell receptor (beta chain) was counted many times. Via MiXCR, TCRdb re-called the 5' RACE reads, giving one row per CDR3 protein. The table shows 50,000 or so distinct CDR3 sequences, with about 8.2% occurring only once. The data are from a study of early T cells in non-severe SARS-CoV-2 infection. There are 16 residues in the CDR3. The V gene's germline CDR1 is KGHSH and CDR2 LQKENI. V was clipped by 5 bases and J by 0 bases, with 16 bases between them. Sequences were obtained from whole blood. The TCR sequence derives from an adult who was a healthcare worker with PCR-confirmed SARS-CoV-2 infection or an uninfected control (not recorded which). The gene calls are TRBV18 and TRBJ1-1; D unclear. As DNA, the CDR3 is TGTGCCAGCTCATCGACGTTAAATTCGATGAACACTGAAGCTTTCTTT. As protein: CASSSTLNSMNTEAFF.